The clone carrying this T cell receptor (beta chain) was counted ten times or more. Its antigen is not identified. This CDR3 has 15 residues. V shed 2 bases and J shed 3 bases, with 10 bases lying between them. Germline CDR1 is MGHRA and CDR2 is YSYEKL. The entry originates in a study of molecular identifiers for immune sequencing clone quantification. Whole-study findings and limits: Under 1% of molecules in naive cells, but over 97% of effector molecules, belonged to clones above 20 RNA copies.

Sorted cell numbers of about 19,000 to 1,000,000, with 10%, 30% or 50% RNA, served as input for naive CD8 libraries. The sorting of naive CD8 T cells used the CD8+CD4-CCR7+CD45RA+ phenotype. TCRdb processed the PCR reads anew with MiXCR; each CDR3 protein has one entry. The profile shows some 65,000 distinct CDR3 sequences, approximately 17% of them singletons. This chain connects TRBV4-1 to TRBJ1-4; a weak D match, TRBD1 (5 bases). The sequencing sample was made of naive CD8+ T cells from blood, with Jurkat cell RNA spiked in. Subset in this sample: FACS-sorted CD8+CD4-CCR7+CD45RA+ naive T cells. This TCR derives from a human donor in good health. Some libraries in this study had Jurkat cell RNA spiked in. The CDR3, as DNA: TGCGCCAGCAGCCAACGCGACAGATCTAATGAAAAACTGTTTTTT. It encodes CASSQRDRSNEKLFF.